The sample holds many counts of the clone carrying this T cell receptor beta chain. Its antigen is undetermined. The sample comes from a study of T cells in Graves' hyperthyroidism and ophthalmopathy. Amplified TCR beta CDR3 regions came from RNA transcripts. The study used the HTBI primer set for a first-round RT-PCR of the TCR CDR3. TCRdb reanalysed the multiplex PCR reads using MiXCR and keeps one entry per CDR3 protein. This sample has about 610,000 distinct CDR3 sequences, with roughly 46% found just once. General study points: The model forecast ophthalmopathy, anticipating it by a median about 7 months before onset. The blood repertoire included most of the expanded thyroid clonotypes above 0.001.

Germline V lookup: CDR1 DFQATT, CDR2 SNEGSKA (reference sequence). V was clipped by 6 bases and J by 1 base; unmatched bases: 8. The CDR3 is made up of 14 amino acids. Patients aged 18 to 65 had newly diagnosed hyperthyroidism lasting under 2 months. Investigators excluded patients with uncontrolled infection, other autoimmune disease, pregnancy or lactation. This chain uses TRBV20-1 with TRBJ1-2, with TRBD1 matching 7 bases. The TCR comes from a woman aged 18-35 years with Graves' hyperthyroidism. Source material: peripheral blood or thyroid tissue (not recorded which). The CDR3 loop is CSAGGNRGNYGYTF. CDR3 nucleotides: TGCAGTGCCGGGGGGAACAGGGGTAACTATGGCTACACCTTC.